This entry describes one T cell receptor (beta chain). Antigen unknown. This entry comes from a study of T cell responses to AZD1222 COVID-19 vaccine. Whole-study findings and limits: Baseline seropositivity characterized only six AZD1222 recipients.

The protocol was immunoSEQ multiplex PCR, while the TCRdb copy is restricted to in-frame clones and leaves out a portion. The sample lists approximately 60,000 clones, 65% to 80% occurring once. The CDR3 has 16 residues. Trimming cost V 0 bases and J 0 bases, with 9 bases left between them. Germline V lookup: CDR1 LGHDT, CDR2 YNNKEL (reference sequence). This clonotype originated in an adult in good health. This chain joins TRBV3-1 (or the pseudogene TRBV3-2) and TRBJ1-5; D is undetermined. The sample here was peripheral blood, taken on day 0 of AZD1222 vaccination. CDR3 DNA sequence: TGTGCCAGCAGCCAAGATCCAGGTTATAGCAATCAGCCCCAGCATTTT. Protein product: CASSQDPGYSNQPQHF.